This T cell receptor (beta chain) was documented in a study of OX40 agonist ivuxolimab in advanced cancers. General study points: Researchers did not determine the expanded peripheral T cells' antigen specificity. Fewer expanded clones were found on average in CD4+ than in CD8+ T cells.

Turning to this clone: What it recognizes is unknown.

Here immunoSEQ multiplex PCR was the method, and the copy in TCRdb shows in-frame clones only, minus some. The sample shows about 40,000 clones, approximately 88% of them seen only once. CDR3 size: 17 residues. Specimen: CD4+ or CD8+ T cells sorted from blood, collected in a trial of the OX40 agonist ivuxolimab. This sequence was found in an adult with an advanced solid tumor such as melanoma, head and neck, liver or kidney cancer. The chain links TRBV21-1 to TRBJ2-1; TRBD2 was called by the table and not checked on the DNA. TRBV21-1 is given as a pseudogene. The chain's CDR3 is CASSKEKREVSYNEQFF. CDR3 sequence (DNA): TGTGCCAGCAGCAAAGAAAAGCGGGAGGTTTCCTACAATGAGCAGTTCTTC.